A single sample is the source of the 26 T cell receptor beta chains below, sequenced in a study of radiation and T cells in renal cell carcinoma. The assay was immunoSEQ multiplex PCR, and TCRdb's table has in-frame clones only and misses some. The sample records fewer than 20,000 clones, approximately 62% being singletons. Indicated treatment: treatment-naive control, cytoreductive nephrectomy. Specimen: tumor tissue, collected from a patient whose treatment was nephrectomy without radiotherapy. The receptors shown here come from a man in his forties or fifties with renal cell carcinoma.

The gene calls are TRBV7-2 and TRBJ2-5; the D call may be TRBD1 or TRBD2 (5 bases each). Germline CDR1 and CDR2: SGHTA and FQGNSA. The V end lost 6 bases, the J end lost 0 bases, and 17 bases lay between the germline ends. CDR3 length equals 16 residues. CDR3 sequence (DNA): TGTGCCAGCAGACGGAAGGGATTGGGACACCAAGAGACCCAGTACTTC. Its translation is CASRRKGLGHQETQYF.

The CDR3 protein is CASSESMGWNEQFF. DNA of the CDR3: TGTGCCAGCAGTGAAAGTATGGGATGGAATGAGCAGTTCTTC. The rearrangement links TRBV25-1 to TRBJ2-1; D remains unclear. Germline V CDR1 and CDR2: MGHDK, SYGVNS. Trimming took 2 bases from V and 7 from J, leaving 12 bases between them. This CDR3 spans 14 amino acids.

This sequence joins TRBV5-1 and TRBJ2-5; D may be TRBD1 (5 bases). Trimming left V 2 bases short and J 3 bases short, with 11 bases between. Germline-derived CDR1 and CDR2 are SGHRS and YFSETQ. CDR3 length: 14 amino acids. The CDR3 DNA reads as TGCGCCAGCAGCTTCTTTGGGGCGGAAGAGACCCAGTACTTC. It yields the protein CASSFFGAEETQYF.

In DNA form, the CDR3 reads TGTGCCAGTAGTATAGCAGGGCGCGGCACTGAAGCTTTCTTT. As protein: CASSIAGRGTEAFF. The chain links TRBV19 to TRBJ1-1, with a tentative D call TRBD1 (5 bases). The germline V and J ends were trimmed by 1 base and 4 bases, with 10 bases remaining between them. This CDR3 has 14 amino acids. Germline loops: CDR1 LNHDA, CDR2 SQIVND (reference sequence). Together with reference TRBV19 and TRBJ1-1, the CDR3 gives the full variable domain: DGGITQSPKYLFRKEGQNVTLSCEQNLNHDAMYWYRQDPGQGLRLIYYSQIVNDFQKGDIAEGYSVSREKKESFPLTVTSAQKNPTAFYLCASSIAGRGTEAFFGQGTRLTVV.

The V and J genes are TRBV7-8 and TRBJ1-1; D gene uncertain. From germline, CDR1 is SGHVS and CDR2 FQNEAQ. The V and J ends lost 5 bases and 10 bases respectively, with 14 bases between them. The CDR3 totals 12 residues. CDR3 protein: CASSPDGSGAFF. The CDR3 DNA reads as TGTGCCAGCAGCCCGGACGGTTCGGGAGCTTTCTTT.

This clone has at least ten counts. The chain is built from TRBV13 and TRBJ2-5, with D tentatively TRBD1 (6 bases). Trimming stripped 2 bases from V and 0 bases from J, with 16 bases between. Germline lookup yields CDR1 PRHDT and CDR2 FYEKMQ (reference sequence). The CDR3 is 17 residues long. The DNA of the CDR3 is TGTGCCAGCAGCTTAATGTCAGGGGTAGGGGACCAAGAGACCCAGTACTTC. Amino acid sequence: CASSLMSGVGDQETQYF.

This clone was found once. The genes are TRBV5-6 and TRBJ2-7, with D unclear. Germline V gene sequence: CDR1 SGHDT, CDR2 YYEEEE. V was trimmed by 4 bases and J by 1 base, leaving 9 bases between them. The CDR3 spans 13 residues. This chain's CDR3 is CASSKDPSYEQYF. CDR3 sequence (DNA): TGTGCCAGCAGCAAGGACCCATCCTACGAGCAGTACTTC.

The chain employs TRBV27 and TRBJ2-7; a weak D match, TRBD1 (6 bases). This CDR3 is built from 14 residues. Looked up from germline, CDR1 is MNHEY and CDR2 is SMNVEV (reference sequence). Trimming removed 7 bases at V and 6 bases at J, with 19 bases between. CDR3 nucleotides: TGTGCCAGCAACAAACAGGGTTCGTTTGGCGAGCAGTACTTC. Its protein is CASNKQGSFGEQYF.

V gene TRBV6-5 combines with J gene TRBJ1-3; D is ambiguous. The CDR3 contains 15 residues. Germline V CDR1 and CDR2: MNHEY, SVGAGI. V dropped 6 bases and J dropped 0 bases, with 12 bases sitting between them. CDR3 DNA: TGTGCCAGCAGCCAGGACGGTCGCTCTGGAAACACCATATATTTT. Its translation: CASSQDGRSGNTIYF.

CDR3 nucleotide sequence: TGTGCCAGCAGCGTCGGGACAGCACGCCCAGGGGAGTTCTTC. Translated, it gives CASSVGTARPGEFF. This chain connects TRBV7-6 to TRBJ2-1; 7 bases agree with TRBD1. Per the germline V gene, CDR1 is SGHVS and CDR2 is FNYEAQ. With 5 bases clipped from V and 14 bases from J, the junction kept 15 bases outside the gene matches. The CDR3 covers 14 residues.

This chain joins TRBV30 and TRBJ1-6, with 8 nucleotides matching TRBD1. The germline gives CDR1 GTSNPN, CDR2 SVGIG (reference sequence). The CDR3 sequence is 14 residues long. After removal of 3 bases from V and 10 bases from J, the junction contained 8 bases not matched to a gene. Here the CDR3 reads CAWRRTGRGSPLHF. CDR3 sequence (DNA): TGTGCCTGGAGAAGGACAGGGCGTGGGTCACCCCTCCACTTT.

This clone was observed a few times. This likely traces to a read error, being one base from a far larger clone. Other DNA sequences of this sample code for an identical CDR3. The rearrangement links TRBV7-9 to TRBJ1-4; TRBD1 matches 9 bases. The CDR3 has 15 amino acids. With V trimmed by 5 bases and J by 7 bases, 8 bases remained unmatched. Germline assignment: CDR1 SEHNR and CDR2 FQNEAQ (reference sequence). CDR3 coding DNA: TGTGCCAGCAGCCAAGGGACAGGGCGGGGTGAAAAACTGTTTTTT. Its translation is CASSQGTGRGEKLFF.

This CDR3 reads CASSLRQGTYGYTF. The CDR3 DNA sequence: TGCGCCAGCAGCCTAAGGCAGGGCACCTATGGCTACACCTTC. The chain carries TRBV5-1 and TRBJ1-2, with a tentative D call TRBD1 (5 bases). Germline loops: CDR1 SGHRS, CDR2 YFSETQ. The V and J ends lost 4 bases and 4 bases respectively, with 14 bases between them. CDR3 length: 14 residues.

This clone has a single count. The chain uses TRBV30 and TRBJ2-7; a weak D match, TRBD1 (6 bases). V lost 5 bases, J lost 3 bases, and 14 bases lay in between. Germline V gene lookup returns CDR1 GTSNPN and CDR2 SVGIG (reference sequence). The CDR3 extends over 13 amino acids. The CDR3 nucleotides read TGTGCCTGGGACCGAGGGGGAGACTACGAGCAGTACTTC. Amino acids: CAWDRGGDYEQYF.

The chain links TRBV5-4 to TRBJ1-4, with a weak D call TRBD1 (5 bases). This CDR3 comprises 16 residues. Trimming pared 4 bases from V and 4 bases from J, leaving 17 bases between. CDR1 and CDR2 (germline): SGHNT, YYREEE (reference sequence). Here the CDR3 DNA reads TGTGCCAGCAGCATGGACGTCGGGGACGGTAATGAAAAACTGTTTTTT. Its translation is CASSMDVGDGNEKLFF.

The chain is built from TRBV23-1 and TRBJ2-3; D may be TRBD1 (6 bases). TRBV23-1 is identified as an open reading frame with a role that is uncertain. Trimming pared 2 bases from V and 0 bases from J, leaving 24 bases between. The CDR3 runs 20 residues. The CDR3 protein is CASSQPMDRPTRRSTDTQYF. The CDR3 DNA follows: TGCGCCAGCAGTCAACCCATGGACAGACCAACCAGGAGGAGCACAGATACGCAGTATTTT.

V usage is TRBV7-2 and J usage is TRBJ2-1; 9 bases fit TRBD1. The V segment lost 1 base and the J segment 2 bases; nucleotides outside the gene matches: 3. CDR1 and CDR2 (germline): SGHTA, FQGNSA. The CDR3 runs to 16 residues. The CDR3 here is CASSLVGTGTYNEQFF. The CDR3 DNA follows: TGTGCCAGCAGCTTAGTAGGGACAGGGACCTACAATGAGCAGTTCTTC.

This chain joins TRBV5-4 and TRBJ1-6, with no clear D. Germline CDR1 and CDR2: SGHNT and YYREEE (reference sequence). Trimming took 3 bases from V and 7 from J, leaving 8 bases between them. This CDR3 contains 13 residues. The CDR3, as DNA: TGTGCCAGCAGCTCAGTTCCGAATTCACCCCTCCACTTT. It is translated as CASSSVPNSPLHF.

The rearrangement uses TRBV4-3 and TRBJ2-6; D uncertain. The germline gives CDR1 LGHNA, CDR2 YSLEER. V was trimmed by 1 base and J by 0 bases, leaving 7 bases between them. There are 16 residues in the CDR3. For the CDR3, the DNA is TGCGCCAGCAGCCAAGTTTACGGCTCTGGGGCCAACGTCCTGACTTTC. Translated, it gives CASSQVYGSGANVLTF.

This clone showed up many times. V usage is TRBV5-5 and J usage is TRBJ2-7; D might be TRBD1 (6 bases). V was clipped by 4 bases and J by 2 bases, with 13 bases between them. The CDR3 is 14 amino acids. CDR1 and CDR2 from the germline V gene are SGHKS and YYEKEE (reference sequence). The CDR3 sequence is CASSPGQTAYEQYF. Written as DNA, the CDR3 is TGTGCCAGCAGCCCCGGACAGACAGCCTACGAGCAGTACTTC. The complete variable domain, with remaining parts taken from reference TRBV5-5 and TRBJ2-7, reads DAGVTQSPTHLIKTRGQQVTLRCSPISGHKSVSWYQQVLGQGPQFIFQYYEKEERGRGNFPDRFSARQFPNYSSELNVNALLLGDSALYLCASSPGQTAYEQYFGPGTRLTVT.

This clone appeared a few times. The V gene is TRBV21-1, the J gene TRBJ2-1; the listed D gene, TRBD2, was not tested against the DNA. TRBV21-1 is labeled a pseudogene. This CDR3 has 13 residues. CDR3 loop: CASSKARQNEQFF. In DNA form, the CDR3 reads TGTGCCAGCAGCAAAGCGCGGCAGAATGAGCAGTTCTTC.

This chain links TRBV5-8 with TRBJ1-2, with D possibly TRBD1 on 6 matching bases. Per the germline V gene, CDR1 is SGHTS and CDR2 is YDEGEE. The CDR3 has 13 residues. Trimming left V 3 bases short and J 3 bases short, with 9 bases between. As DNA, the CDR3 is TGTGCCAGCAGCTCACAGGGCCACTATGGCTACACCTTC. Amino acids: CASSSQGHYGYTF. Full variable domain (outside the CDR3, taken from reference TRBV5-8 and TRBJ1-2): EAGVTQSPTHLIKTRGQQATLRCSPISGHTSVYWYQQALGLGLQFLLWYDEGEERNRGNFPPRFSGRQFPNYSSELNVNALELEDSALYLCASSSQGHYGYTFGSGTRLTVV.

The J gene is TRBJ1-1, the V gene TRBV2; D call uncertain. CDR3 length: 13 amino acids. Deletions cut 6 bases from V and 1 base from J, with 9 bases between. CDR1 is SNHLY and CDR2 is FYNNEI in the germline V gene. Here the CDR3 DNA reads TGTGCCAGCAGCTTAGAGGGGAACACTGAAGCTTTCTTT. Its translation is CASSLEGNTEAFF.

V usage is TRBV7-9 and J usage is TRBJ1-4, with 11 bases lining up with TRBD1. CDR3 length equals 14 residues. The ends lost 5 bases at V and 7 bases at J; junction bases unmatched: 3. From germline, CDR1 is SEHNR and CDR2 FQNEAQ (reference sequence). DNA of the CDR3: TGTGCCAGCAGCGCCGGGACAGGGGGTGAAAAACTGTTTTTT. Protein product: CASSAGTGGEKLFF.

The chain couples TRBV4-2 to TRBJ1-6, with D uncertain. Trimming stripped 0 bases from V and 10 bases from J, with 13 bases between. From germline, CDR1 is LGHNA and CDR2 YNFKEQ. The CDR3 loop spans 15 amino acids. The CDR3 protein is CASSQDSLEDSPLHF. For the CDR3, the DNA is TGTGCCAGCAGCCAAGATAGTTTGGAGGACTCACCCCTCCACTTT.

The genes are TRBV4-1 and TRBJ2-1; 8 positions match TRBD2. This CDR3 contains 13 residues. V shed 3 bases, J shed 9 bases, and the junction held 4 bases outside the gene matches. The V gene's germline CDR1 is MGHRA and CDR2 YSYEKL. The CDR3 loop is CASSQQRETEQFF. The CDR3 nucleotides read TGCGCCAGCAGCCAGCAGCGGGAGACTGAGCAGTTCTTC.